The 32 T cell receptor beta chains below all came from one sample that was sequenced in a study of cytotoxic CD8 clonotypes in ibrutinib-treated CLL. Libraries were prepared by immunoSEQ multiplex PCR; TCRdb keeps only in-frame clonotypes and omits some of them. The sample contains hundreds of thousands of clones, about 75% of which appear only once. The sequences come from PBMCs, collected after 12 months of ibrutinib treatment. These receptors were collected from a human donor with chronic lymphocytic leukemia.

This clone was counted once. J is TRBJ2-3 and V is TRBV25-1, with 8 bases lining up with TRBD2. V gave up 4 bases and J gave up 3 bases; unmatched junction bases: 3. Per the germline V gene, CDR1 is MGHDK and CDR2 is SYGVNS. The CDR3 is made up of 14 amino acids. The CDR3 region is CASSVAGGTDTQYF. In DNA, the CDR3 is TGTGCCAGCAGTGTGGCGGGGGGTACAGATACGCAGTATTTT.

This clone was observed once. V usage is TRBV5-1 and J usage is TRBJ1-2, with D maybe TRBD1 (5 bases). The CDR3 runs 12 residues. V lost 6 bases to trimming and J lost 10 bases, with 16 bases between them. CDR1 SGHRS and CDR2 YFSETQ come from the germline V gene. CDR3 nucleotides: TGCGCCAGCACGTTGCAGGGCTGGAACTACACCTTC. This encodes CASTLQGWNYTF.

The V gene is TRBV19, the J gene TRBJ2-7, with a tentative D call TRBD2 (6 bases). CDR3 size: 13 residues. Trimming removed 5 bases at V and 6 bases at J, with 14 bases between. Germline V CDR1 and CDR2: LNHDA, SQIVND (reference sequence). The CDR3 nucleotides read TGTGCCAGTAGTGGGACGGGGGTAGGCGAGCAGTACTTC. This encodes CASSGTGVGEQYF.

The chain carries TRBV15 and TRBJ1-5; a weak D match, TRBD1 (6 bases). The CDR3 loop spans 15 amino acids. V was trimmed by 5 bases and J by 7 bases, leaving 18 bases between them. Germline CDR1 LNHNV, CDR2 YYDKDF (reference sequence). The CDR3 coding sequence is TGTGCCACCAGCGGAAGGGCAGGGGTCCCGCAGCCCCAGCATTTT. Encoded protein: CATSGRAGVPQPQHF.

The chain combines TRBV4-2 with TRBJ2-6; either TRBD1 or TRBD2 may supply D (5 bases each). CDR1 and CDR2 (germline): LGHNA, YNFKEQ. The CDR3 sequence is 21 residues long. V gave up 4 bases and J gave up 4 bases, with 29 bases separating them. Here the CDR3 reads CASSPPPQATGFGAGANVLTF. CDR3 DNA sequence: TGTGCCAGCAGCCCACCTCCCCAGGCCACTGGGTTCGGGGCCGGGGCCAACGTCCTGACTTTC.

In its sample, this clone was seen once. The chain joins TRBV10-3 to TRBJ1-5; 9 bases line up with TRBD1. The CDR3 spans 13 residues. After removal of 5 bases from V and 11 bases from J, the junction contained 7 bases not matched to a gene. In germline, CDR1 is ENHRY, CDR2 SYGVKD. CDR3 amino acids: CAISTGTGKTQHF. Here the CDR3 DNA reads TGTGCCATCAGTACAGGGACAGGGAAAACCCAGCATTTT.

The CDR3 region has the DNA TGTGCCAGCAGTAGCCGGGACATTTCCTACGAGCAGTACTTC. Encoded protein: CASSSRDISYEQYF. The rearrangement uses TRBV6-1 and TRBJ2-7; TRBD1 might be the D (6 bases). The V gene lost 5 bases and the J gene lost 1 base, with 12 bases spanning the gap. CDR1 MNHNS and CDR2 SASEGT come from the germline V gene. This CDR3 region has 14 residues.

In this sample, this clone turned up many times. This chain joins TRBV30 and TRBJ1-3; D is uncertain. CDR3 length: 15 residues. The V end was cut by 1 base, the J end by 4 bases, with 14 bases between. Germline CDR1 reads GTSNPN; CDR2 reads SVGIG (reference sequence). CDR3 coding DNA: TGTGCCTGGAGTGCGCAGGCGACTATAGGAAACACCATATATTTT. This encodes CAWSAQATIGNTIYF.

As for this clone: A much larger clone is a single base away; this may be a read error. The chain recombines TRBV4-2 with TRBJ2-2, with D unresolved. From germline, CDR1 is LGHNA and CDR2 YNFKEQ. The CDR3 runs to 12 residues. Trimming shortened V by 2 bases and J by 2 bases, and 0 bases separated the two germline ends. DNA for the CDR3: TGTGCCAGCAGCCAAAACACCGGGGAGCTGTTTTTT. Translating gives CASSQNTGELFF.

The J gene is TRBJ2-5, the V gene TRBV6-5; the D is unclear. CDR1 is MNHEY, CDR2 SVGAGI, per germline. The CDR3 runs 13 residues. V lost 3 bases and J 4 bases, leaving 9 bases between the germline ends. The CDR3 nucleotides read TGTGCCAGCAGTTATTTACATGGAGAGACCCAGTACTTC. Translated, it gives CASSYLHGETQYF.

This chain uses TRBV7-3 with TRBJ2-1, with D possibly matching TRBD2 (6 bases). CDR3 length equals 12 residues. Germline CDR1 SGHTA, CDR2 FQGTGA. Trimming removed 8 bases from V and 6 bases from J, with 11 bases in between. The CDR3 DNA follows: TGTGCCAGCGGCGGGGCTGTCAATGAGCAGTTCTTC. Protein product: CASGGAVNEQFF.

CDR3 in DNA: TGTGCCAGCAGCCATCCCGACGGCCGAGGAACTGAAGCTTTCTTT. This translates into CASSHPDGRGTEAFF. The chain combines TRBV7-9 with TRBJ1-1; no reliable D call. The CDR3 runs to 15 residues. With 5 bases removed from V and 5 bases from J, the gap between germline ends came to 18 bases. The germline gives CDR1 SEHNR, CDR2 FQNEAQ (reference sequence). Supplemented by reference TRBV7-9 and TRBJ1-1, the full variable domain reads DTGVSQNPRHKITKRGQNVTFRCDPISEHNRLYWYRQTLGQGPEFLTYFQNEAQLEKSRLLSDRFSAERPKGSFSTLEIQRTEQGDSAMYLCASSHPDGRGTEAFFGQGTRLTVV.

The chain recombines TRBV9 with TRBJ2-7; the D is unclear. Germline lookup yields CDR1 SGDLS and CDR2 YYNGEE. V was shortened by 4 bases and J by 4 bases, with 9 bases between the two germline ends. The length of the CDR3 is 12 residues. The CDR3 nucleotides are TGTGCCAGCAGCACACAGCCTTACGAGCAGTACTTC. Protein product: CASSTQPYEQYF.

V usage is TRBV6-5 and J usage is TRBJ1-4; D not resolved. The germline V gene has CDR1 MNHEY and CDR2 SVGAGI. The CDR3 consists of 14 residues. With 4 bases removed from V and 4 bases from J, the gap between germline ends came to 10 bases. The CDR3 DNA follows: TGTGCCAGCAGTTCGAGGTCGATTAATGAAAAACTGTTTTTT. The encoded protein is CASSSRSINEKLFF.

This clone showed up just a few times. The gene calls are TRBV7-3 and TRBJ2-6; perhaps TRBD2 as D (5 bases). Deletions cut 3 bases from V and 2 bases from J, with 20 bases between. The CDR3 extends over 19 amino acids. CDR1 is SGHTA, CDR2 FQGTGA, per germline. The CDR3 is CASSLRAGLLSTGANVLTF. The CDR3, as DNA: TGTGCCAGCAGCTTGAGGGCAGGTTTGTTAAGTACTGGGGCCAACGTCCTGACTTTC.

This chain joins TRBV6-1 and TRBJ2-7; unclear D gene. Germline CDR1 reads MNHNS; CDR2 reads SASEGT. V was cut by 6 bases and J by 4 bases, with 7 bases left in between. The CDR3 contains 11 residues. The CDR3 is CASRSRYEQYF. The CDR3 DNA reads TGTGCCAGCAGGTCCAGATACGAGCAGTACTTC.

The V call is TRBV5-4, the J call TRBJ2-1, with a weak D call TRBD1 (5 bases). The CDR3 spans 16 residues. The ends were cut back, 0 bases at V and 0 bases at J, with 10 bases in the middle. The V gene's germline CDR1 is SGHNT and CDR2 YYREEE (reference sequence). This CDR3 reads CASSLGGPSSYNEQFF. The CDR3, as DNA: TGTGCCAGCAGCTTGGGGGGCCCAAGCTCCTACAATGAGCAGTTCTTC.

The V and J genes are TRBV28 and TRBJ2-3; D is possibly TRBD2 (5 bases). V lost 3 bases and J lost 0, with 10 bases in between. This CDR3 is 15 amino acids long. CDR1 is MDHEN and CDR2 is SYDVKM in the germline V gene. This chain's CDR3 is CASSFGGYSTDTQYF. DNA for the CDR3: TGTGCCAGCAGTTTCGGAGGCTATAGCACAGATACGCAGTATTTT.

This clone was seen more than once but under ten times. V usage is TRBV27 and J usage is TRBJ2-2; D may be TRBD2 (5 bases). There are 16 residues in the CDR3. Trimming shortened V by 5 bases and J by 5 bases, and 18 bases separated the two germline ends. CDR1 is MNHEY, CDR2 SMNVEV, per germline (reference sequence). The CDR3: CASSPHRGYDTGELFF. The CDR3 DNA sequence: TGTGCCAGCAGTCCCCACCGGGGTTATGATACCGGGGAGCTGTTTTTT.

The CDR3 reads CASSSRDSSYNEQFF. The DNA of the CDR3 is TGTGCCAGCAGCTCGAGGGACAGCTCCTACAATGAGCAGTTCTTC. The gene calls are TRBV7-8 and TRBJ2-1; 7 bases map to TRBD1. V shed 4 bases and J 0 bases; nucleotides not matched to a gene: 3. Germline V CDR1 and CDR2: SGHVS, FQNEAQ. There are 15 residues in the CDR3.

The V and J genes are TRBV18 and TRBJ2-3, with unresolved D. Germline CDR1 and CDR2: KGHSH and LQKENI. CDR3 length: 14 amino acids. V was trimmed by 1 base and J by 2 bases, leaving 7 bases between them. The CDR3 DNA sequence: TGTGCCAGCTCACCACAGCACAACACAGATACGCAGTATTTT. This codes for CASSPQHNTDTQYF.

The V gene is TRBV7-2, the J gene TRBJ2-7; tentatively, D is TRBD1 (5 bases). This CDR3 is built from 13 residues. V gave up 5 bases and J gave up 4 bases, with 12 bases separating them. The V gene's germline CDR1 is SGHTA and CDR2 FQGNSA. The CDR3 DNA reads TGTGCCAGCAGCCGACAGTTAGGATACGAGCAGTACTTC. This sequence encodes CASSRQLGYEQYF.

This clone is a singleton in its sample. This sequence joins TRBV7-9 and TRBJ1-2; 9 bases are shared with TRBD1. The V segment lost 5 bases and the J segment 14 bases; nucleotides outside the gene matches: 6. In germline, CDR1 is SEHNR, CDR2 FQNEAQ (reference sequence). The CDR3 length is 11 residues. CDR3 sequence (DNA): TGTGCCAGCAGCCCCGGACAGGGGAATACCTTC. It encodes CASSPGQGNTF.

The chain carries TRBV6-5 and TRBJ2-7; the match to TRBD2 covers 7 bases. Germline CDR1 is MNHEY and CDR2 is SVGAGI. The CDR3 contains 15 residues. V trimming: 0 bases; J trimming: 2 bases; junction bases outside the gene matches: 4. The CDR3 sequence is CASSYSLAKTYEQYF. CDR3 DNA sequence: TGTGCCAGCAGTTACTCACTAGCGAAGACCTACGAGCAGTACTTC.

Comment on this clone: One junction end does not reproduce the germline sequence, and a read error may be involved. The V and J genes are TRBV7-7 and TRBJ2-5; 8 positions agree with TRBD2. The CDR3 loop spans 16 amino acids. Germline V lookup: CDR1 SSHAT, CDR2 FNYEAQ (reference sequence). In DNA form, the CDR3 reads TGTGCTAGCAGCTTAACCCCACGGCTAGCGGGAGAGACCCAGTACTTC. Translated, it gives CASSLTPRLAGETQYF.

This clone turned up a few times. The same CDR3 can be traced to other DNA sequences in this sample. The rearrangement uses TRBV18 and TRBJ1-2; 8 bases line up with TRBD1. The CDR3 is made up of 12 amino acids. CDR1 and CDR2 (germline): KGHSH, LQKENI. Germline trimming cut 6 bases from V and 6 bases from J; bases unmatched to any gene: 3. The DNA for the CDR3 is TGTGCCAGCTCGCCGACAGGGGATGGCTACACCTTC. This sequence encodes CASSPTGDGYTF.

This chain links TRBV6-4 with TRBJ1-1; possibly TRBD1 for D (6 bases). V shed 3 bases and J shed 3 bases, with 20 bases lying between them. From germline, CDR1 is MRHNA and CDR2 SNTAGT. The CDR3 length is 17 residues. CDR3 region: CASSERFGGGTDTEAFF. The CDR3 DNA follows: TGTGCCAGCAGTGAAAGGTTCGGAGGGGGGACTGACACTGAAGCTTTCTTT.

This chain joins TRBV5-6 and TRBJ2-1; D gene ambiguous. CDR1 is SGHDT and CDR2 is YYEEEE in the germline V gene. This CDR3 has 14 amino acids. Trimming cost V 1 base and J 9 bases, with 14 bases left between them. CDR3 amino acids: CASSLSGRHAEQFF. In DNA form, the CDR3 reads TGTGCCAGCAGCTTGAGTGGACGTCACGCTGAGCAGTTCTTC.

V is TRBV4-1 and J is TRBJ2-7, with TRBD1 identical over 7 bases. Germline CDR1 and CDR2: MGHRA and YSYEKL. V gave up 3 bases and J gave up 5 bases; unmatched junction bases: 16. CDR3 length: 17 amino acids. Here the CDR3 reads CASSQRPTTGMHHEQYF. The DNA for the CDR3 is TGCGCCAGCAGCCAGCGGCCCACGACAGGGATGCACCACGAGCAGTACTTC.

The V and J genes are TRBV28 and TRBJ2-1, with 10 bases fitting TRBD1. The CDR3 loop spans 14 amino acids. Trimming cost V 5 bases and J 13 bases; bases outside gene matches: 11. Looked up from germline, CDR1 is MDHEN and CDR2 is SYDVKM. CDR3 in amino acids: CASSILGQGGYQFF. In DNA form, the CDR3 reads TGTGCCAGCAGTATACTCGGACAGGGGGGTTATCAGTTCTTC.

The chain combines TRBV19 with TRBJ1-4; D perhaps matches TRBD1 (5 bases). V lost 7 bases to trimming and J lost 8 bases, with 17 bases between them. Germline V gene data show CDR1 as LNHDA and CDR2 as SQIVND (reference sequence). The CDR3 is 14 residues long. CDR3 coding DNA: TGTGCCAGTAACTATCACGGGGCGGGGGAAAAACTGTTTTTT. Translation gives CASNYHGAGEKLFF.

The CDR3 region is CASNLAGANNEKLFF. CDR3 in DNA: TGCGCCAGCAATCTCGCGGGGGCGAATAATGAAAAACTGTTTTTT. This chain joins TRBV5-1 and TRBJ1-4; possibly TRBD1 for D (6 bases). Trimming shortened V by 6 bases and J by 4 bases, and 16 bases separated the two germline ends. The CDR3 extends over 15 amino acids. The V gene's germline CDR1 is SGHRS and CDR2 YFSETQ.